The 9 T cell receptor beta chains reported below all come from one sample, sequenced in a study of blood T cell repertoires in COVID-19. Profiling relied on immunoSEQ multiplex PCR, and the TCRdb table lists in-frame clones only, not all of them. The table has 180,000 or so clones, approximately 85% seen once; the top ten hold around 9%. Sequencing was performed on PBMCs or T cells enriched from blood (not recorded which). Receptors were obtained from a woman in her twenties or thirties who had recovered from COVID-19.

This clone was recorded once. V and J are TRBV7-9 and TRBJ2-1; D perhaps matches TRBD1 (5 bases). Between the trimmed V and J ends, which lost 2 bases and 0 bases, there was a span of 11 bases. Looked up from germline, CDR1 is SEHNR and CDR2 is FQNEAQ (reference sequence). This CDR3 is 16 amino acids long. DNA for the CDR3: TGTGCCAGCAGCTTAACTGACAGAAGCTCCTACAATGAGCAGTTCTTC. Its protein product is CASSLTDRSSYNEQFF.

This rearrangement joins TRBV15 to TRBJ1-2; 8 nucleotides agree with TRBD1. Germline-derived CDR1 and CDR2 are LNHNV and YYDKDF (reference sequence). The length of the CDR3 is 15 residues. V was clipped by 4 bases and J by 2 bases; unmatched bases: 6. The CDR3 is CATSNPDRVNYGYTF. For the CDR3, the DNA is TGTGCCACCAGCAACCCGGACAGGGTGAACTATGGCTACACCTTC. The whole variable domain, remainder taken from reference TRBV15 and TRBJ1-2, is DAMVIQNPRYQVTQFGKPVTLSCSQTLNHNVMYWYQQKSSQAPKLLFHYYDKDFNNEADTPDNFQSRRPNTSFCFLDIRSPGLGDTAMYLCATSNPDRVNYGYTFGSGTRLTVV.

The chain recombines TRBV9 with TRBJ1-1; the match to TRBD1 covers 7 bases. V lost 3 bases to trimming and J lost 0 bases; unmatched junction nucleotides: 5. From germline, CDR1 is SGDLS and CDR2 YYNGEE. The CDR3 runs 15 residues. The CDR3 sequence is CASSAQTGMNTEAFF. The CDR3 coding sequence is TGTGCCAGCAGCGCTCAGACAGGGATGAACACTGAAGCTTTCTTT.

The V call is TRBV25-1, the J call TRBJ1-6, with D tentatively TRBD1 (6 bases). The V end was cut by 3 bases, the J end by 11 bases, with 14 bases between. CDR3 size: 14 residues. The germline V gene encodes CDR1 MGHDK and CDR2 SYGVNS. The DNA of the CDR3 is TGTGCCAGCAGTGAGTCAACAGGGCTAGCACCCCTCCACTTT. Translated: CASSESTGLAPLHF.

This clone appeared a few times. The rearrangement joins TRBV28 to TRBJ1-4, with TRBD1 matching 8 bases. CDR3 length: 17 residues. Per the germline V gene, CDR1 is MDHEN and CDR2 is SYDVKM. Germline trimming cut 1 base from V and 7 bases from J; bases unmatched to any gene: 11. CDR3 loop: CASSLSSPPTGAEKLFF. The CDR3 bases are TGTGCCAGCAGTTTATCTTCCCCCCCGACAGGGGCTGAAAAACTGTTTTTT. The full variable domain, completed using reference TRBV28 and TRBJ1-4, is DVKVTQSSRYLVKRTGEKVFLECVQDMDHENMFWYRQDPGLGLRLIYFSYDVKMKEKGDIPEGYSVSREKKERFSLILESASTNQTSMYLCASSLSSPPTGAEKLFFGSGTQLSVL.

The chain has TRBV12-3 or TRBV12-4 and TRBJ2-3, with no clear D. With 3 bases removed from V and 2 bases from J, the gap between germline ends came to 6 bases. The CDR3 is made up of 13 amino acids. The CDR3 here is CASSLRPTDTQYF. The CDR3 region has the DNA TGTGCCAGCAGTTTGCGGCCCACAGATACGCAGTATTTT.

A few counts support this clone. V is TRBV3-1 (or the pseudogene TRBV3-2) and J is TRBJ2-7; 7 bases agree with TRBD1. The ends lost 5 bases at V and 6 bases at J; junction bases unmatched: 4. CDR3 length: 12 amino acids. Germline lookup yields CDR1 LGHDT and CDR2 YNNKEL (reference sequence). The CDR3 loop reads CASSETGSEQYF. CDR3 DNA sequence: TGTGCCAGCAGCGAGACAGGGAGCGAGCAGTACTTC.

The chain recombines TRBV28 with TRBJ1-4; D not certain. The ends were cut back, 4 bases at V and 8 bases at J, with 26 bases in the middle. The germline gives CDR1 MDHEN, CDR2 SYDVKM. The CDR3 runs 18 residues. CDR3 region: CASSSYGFPRRTGEKLFF. The CDR3 DNA follows: TGTGCCAGCAGTTCATATGGTTTTCCAAGACGGACGGGGGAAAAACTGTTTTTT.

The chain couples TRBV6-5 to TRBJ2-1; no clear D. V dropped 5 bases and J dropped 6 bases, with 8 bases sitting between them. The length of the CDR3 is 12 residues. Germline V gives CDR1 MNHEY, CDR2 SVGAGI. The CDR3 loop reads CASSTYANEQFF. As DNA, the CDR3 is TGTGCCAGCAGTACATACGCCAATGAGCAGTTCTTC.